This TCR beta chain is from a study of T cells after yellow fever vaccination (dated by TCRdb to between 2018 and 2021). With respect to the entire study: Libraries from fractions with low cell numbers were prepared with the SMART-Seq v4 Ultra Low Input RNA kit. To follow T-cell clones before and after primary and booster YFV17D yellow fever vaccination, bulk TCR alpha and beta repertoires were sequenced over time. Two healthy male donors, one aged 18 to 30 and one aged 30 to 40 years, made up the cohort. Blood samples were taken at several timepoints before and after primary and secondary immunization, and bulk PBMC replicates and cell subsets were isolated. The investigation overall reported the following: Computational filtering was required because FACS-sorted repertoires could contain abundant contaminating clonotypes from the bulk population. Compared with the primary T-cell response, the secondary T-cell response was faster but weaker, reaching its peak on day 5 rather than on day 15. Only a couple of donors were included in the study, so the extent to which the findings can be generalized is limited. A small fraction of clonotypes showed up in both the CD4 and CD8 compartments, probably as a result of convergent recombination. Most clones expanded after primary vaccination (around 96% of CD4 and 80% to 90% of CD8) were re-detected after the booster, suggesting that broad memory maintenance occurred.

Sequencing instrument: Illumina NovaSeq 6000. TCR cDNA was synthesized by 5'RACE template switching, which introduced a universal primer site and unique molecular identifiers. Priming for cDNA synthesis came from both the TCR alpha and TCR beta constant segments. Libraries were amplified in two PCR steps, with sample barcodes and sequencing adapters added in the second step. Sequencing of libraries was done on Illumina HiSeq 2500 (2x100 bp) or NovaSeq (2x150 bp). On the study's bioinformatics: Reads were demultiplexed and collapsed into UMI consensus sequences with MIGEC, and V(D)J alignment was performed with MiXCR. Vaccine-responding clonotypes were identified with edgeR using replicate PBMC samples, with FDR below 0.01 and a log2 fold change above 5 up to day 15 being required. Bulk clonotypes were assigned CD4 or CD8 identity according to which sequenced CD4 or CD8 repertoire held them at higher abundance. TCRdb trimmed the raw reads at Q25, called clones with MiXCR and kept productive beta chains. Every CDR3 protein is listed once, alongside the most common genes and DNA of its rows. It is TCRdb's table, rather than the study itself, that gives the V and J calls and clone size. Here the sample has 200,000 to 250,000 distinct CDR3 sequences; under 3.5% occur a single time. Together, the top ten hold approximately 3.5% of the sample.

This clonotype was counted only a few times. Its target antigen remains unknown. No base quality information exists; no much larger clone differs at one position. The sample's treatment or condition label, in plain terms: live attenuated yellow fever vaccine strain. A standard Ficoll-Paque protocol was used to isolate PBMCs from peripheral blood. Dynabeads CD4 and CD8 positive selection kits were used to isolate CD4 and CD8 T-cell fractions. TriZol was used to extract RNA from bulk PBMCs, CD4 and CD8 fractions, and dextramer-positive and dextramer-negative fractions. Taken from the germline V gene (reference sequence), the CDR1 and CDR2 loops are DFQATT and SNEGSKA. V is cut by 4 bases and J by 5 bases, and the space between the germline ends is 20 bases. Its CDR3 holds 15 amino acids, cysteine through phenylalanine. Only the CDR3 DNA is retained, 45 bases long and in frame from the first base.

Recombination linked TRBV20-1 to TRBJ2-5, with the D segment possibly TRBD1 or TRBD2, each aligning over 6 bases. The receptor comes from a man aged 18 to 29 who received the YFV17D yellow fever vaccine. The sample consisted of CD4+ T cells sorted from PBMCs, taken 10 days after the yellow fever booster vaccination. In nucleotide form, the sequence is TGCAGTGCTACCCCGTACGGGGGCCCAGGGGAGACCCAGTACTTC. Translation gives CSATPYGGPGETQYF.